This T cell receptor beta chain derives from a study of T cells after yellow fever vaccination. Study-wide context: Those fractions that held only low numbers of cells were prepared using the SMART-Seq v4 Ultra Low Input RNA kit. Broader study findings: Subsequent to the booster, the majority of primary-vaccination clones reappeared (around 96% CD4, approximately 85% CD8). CD4 and CD8 compartments shared a small share of clonotypes.

Germline CDR1 and CDR2: LNHDA and SQIVND (reference sequence). V trimming: 5 bases; J trimming: 8 bases; junction bases outside the gene matches: 8. The CDR3 covers 14 residues. 5'RACE template switching generated TCR cDNA, adding a universal primer site and UMIs. Using its own MiXCR run on the 5' RACE reads, TCRdb lists one record per CDR3 protein. The data contain 150,000 to 200,000 distinct CDR3 sequences, roughly 8.8% of them singletons. For this clonotype: Its antigen is not identified.

The rearrangement uses TRBV19 and TRBJ2-3; 9 bases are a match to TRBD2. The receptor was isolated from a young man who received the YFV17D yellow fever vaccine. Specimen: CD8+ T cells sorted from PBMCs, collected 45 days after the yellow fever booster vaccination. The CDR3 here is CASSSGSGGFTQYF. For the CDR3, the DNA is TGTGCCAGTAGTTCGGGTAGCGGGGGATTTACGCAGTATTTT.